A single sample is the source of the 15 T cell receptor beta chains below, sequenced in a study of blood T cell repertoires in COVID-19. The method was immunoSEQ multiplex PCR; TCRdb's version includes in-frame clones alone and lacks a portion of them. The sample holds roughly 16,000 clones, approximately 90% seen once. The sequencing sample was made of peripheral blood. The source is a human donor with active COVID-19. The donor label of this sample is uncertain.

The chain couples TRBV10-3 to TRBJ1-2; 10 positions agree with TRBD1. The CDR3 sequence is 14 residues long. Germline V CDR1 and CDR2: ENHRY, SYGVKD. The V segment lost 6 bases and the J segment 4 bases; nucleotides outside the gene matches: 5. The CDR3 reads CAIRGTGVSYGYTF. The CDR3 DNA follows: TGTGCCATCAGGGGGACAGGGGTGAGCTATGGCTACACCTTC.

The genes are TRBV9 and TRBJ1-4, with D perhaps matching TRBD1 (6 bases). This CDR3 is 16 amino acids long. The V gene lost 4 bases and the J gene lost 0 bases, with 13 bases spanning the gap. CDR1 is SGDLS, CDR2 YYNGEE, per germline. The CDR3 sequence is CASSRSPGATNEKLFF. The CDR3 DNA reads TGTGCCAGCAGCAGATCCCCAGGGGCAACTAATGAAAAACTGTTTTTT.

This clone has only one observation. In nucleotides, the CDR3 is TGCGCCAGCAGTTCTCCGGGTCAAGACTATGGCTACACCTTC. This codes for CASSSPGQDYGYTF. V is TRBV5-1 and J is TRBJ1-2; D is unclear. Trimming took off 5 bases at V and 3 bases at J, with 14 bases between the two ends. The CDR3 runs to 14 residues. Germline loops: CDR1 SGHRS, CDR2 YFSETQ.

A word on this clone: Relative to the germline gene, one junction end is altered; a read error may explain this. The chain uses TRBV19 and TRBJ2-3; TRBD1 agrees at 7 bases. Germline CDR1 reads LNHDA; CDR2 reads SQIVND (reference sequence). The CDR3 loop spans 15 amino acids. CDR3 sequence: CASPDRVQVGRYAVF. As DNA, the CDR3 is TGTGCCAGCCCCGACAGGGTCCAGGTTGGTCGATACGCAGTATTT. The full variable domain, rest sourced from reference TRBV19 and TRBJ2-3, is DGGITQSPKYLFRKEGQNVTLSCEQNLNHDAMYWYRQDPGQGLRLIYYSQIVNDFQKGDIAEGYSVSREKKESFPLTVTSAQKNPTAFYLCASPDRVQVGRYAVFGPGTRLTVL.

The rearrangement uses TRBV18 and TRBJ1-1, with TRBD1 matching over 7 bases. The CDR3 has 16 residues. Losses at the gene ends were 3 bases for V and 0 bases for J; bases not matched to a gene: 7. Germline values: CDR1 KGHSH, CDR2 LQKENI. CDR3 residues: CASSPLGGLMNTEAFF. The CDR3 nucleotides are TGTGCCAGCTCACCGCTAGGGGGCCTCATGAACACTGAAGCTTTCTTT.

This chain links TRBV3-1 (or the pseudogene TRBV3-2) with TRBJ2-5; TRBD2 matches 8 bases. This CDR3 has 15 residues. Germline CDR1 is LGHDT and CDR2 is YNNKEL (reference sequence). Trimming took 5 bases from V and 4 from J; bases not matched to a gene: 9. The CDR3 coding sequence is TGTGCCAGCAGCTCGGGACTAGTTCGTGGAGAGACCCAGTACTTC. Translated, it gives CASSSGLVRGETQYF.

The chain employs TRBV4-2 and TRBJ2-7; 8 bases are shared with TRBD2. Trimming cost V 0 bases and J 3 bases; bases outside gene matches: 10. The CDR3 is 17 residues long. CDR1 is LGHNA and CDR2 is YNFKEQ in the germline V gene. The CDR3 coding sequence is TGTGCCAGCAGCCAAGAAACCGGGGGGGCCCCTTTCTACGAGCAGTACTTC. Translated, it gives CASSQETGGAPFYEQYF.

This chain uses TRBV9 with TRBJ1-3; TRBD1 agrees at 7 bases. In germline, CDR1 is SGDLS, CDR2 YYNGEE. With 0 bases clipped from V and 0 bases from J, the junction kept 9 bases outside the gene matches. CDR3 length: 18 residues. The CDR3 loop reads CASSVAATGAISGNTIYF. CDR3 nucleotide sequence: TGTGCCAGCAGCGTAGCAGCTACAGGGGCCATCTCTGGAAACACCATATATTTT. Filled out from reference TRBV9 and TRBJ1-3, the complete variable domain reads DSGVTQTPKHLITATGQRVTLRCSPRSGDLSVYWYQQSLDQGLQFLIQYYNGEERAKGNILERFSAQQFPDLHSELNLSSLELGDSALYFCASSVAATGAISGNTIYFGEGSWLTVV.

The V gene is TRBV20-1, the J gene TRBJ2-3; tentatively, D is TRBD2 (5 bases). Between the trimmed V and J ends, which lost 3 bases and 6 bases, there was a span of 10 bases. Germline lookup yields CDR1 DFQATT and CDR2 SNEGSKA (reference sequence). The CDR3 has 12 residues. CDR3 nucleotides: TGCAGTGCTAGTGAGGGCCCCGATACGCAGTATTTT. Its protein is CSASEGPDTQYF.

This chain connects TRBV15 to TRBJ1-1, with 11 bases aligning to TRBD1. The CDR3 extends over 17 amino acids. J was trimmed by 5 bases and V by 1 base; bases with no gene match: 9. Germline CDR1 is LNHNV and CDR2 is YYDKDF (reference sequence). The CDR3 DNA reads TGTGCCACCAGCAGAGGCTACTCCGGGACAGGGGGAACTGAAGCTTTCTTT. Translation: CATSRGYSGTGGTEAFF.

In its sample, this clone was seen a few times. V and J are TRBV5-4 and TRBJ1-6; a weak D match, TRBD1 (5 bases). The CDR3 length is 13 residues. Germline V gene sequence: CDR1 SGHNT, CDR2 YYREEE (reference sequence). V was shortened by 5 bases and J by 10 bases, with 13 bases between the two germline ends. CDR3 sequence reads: CASSVQGISPLHF. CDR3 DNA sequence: TGTGCCAGCAGTGTCCAGGGAATCTCACCCCTCCACTTT. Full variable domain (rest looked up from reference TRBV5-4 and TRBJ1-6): ETGVTQSPTHLIKTRGQQVTLRCSSQSGHNTVSWYQQALGQGPQFIFQYYREEENGRGNFPPRFSGLQFPNYSSELNVNALELDDSALYLCASSVQGISPLHFGNGTRLTVT.

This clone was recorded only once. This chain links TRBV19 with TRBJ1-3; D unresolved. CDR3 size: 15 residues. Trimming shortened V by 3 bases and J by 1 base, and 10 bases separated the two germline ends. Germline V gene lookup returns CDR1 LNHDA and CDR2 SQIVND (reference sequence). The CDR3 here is CASSMSPFSGNTIYF. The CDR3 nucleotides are TGTGCCAGTAGTATGTCCCCGTTTTCTGGAAACACCATATATTTT.

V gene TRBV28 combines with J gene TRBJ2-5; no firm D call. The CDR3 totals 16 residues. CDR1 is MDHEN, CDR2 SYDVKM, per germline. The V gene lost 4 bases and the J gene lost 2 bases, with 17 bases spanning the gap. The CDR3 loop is CASSSSWLADQETQYF. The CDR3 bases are TGTGCCAGCAGTTCCTCGTGGCTCGCGGATCAAGAGACCCAGTACTTC.

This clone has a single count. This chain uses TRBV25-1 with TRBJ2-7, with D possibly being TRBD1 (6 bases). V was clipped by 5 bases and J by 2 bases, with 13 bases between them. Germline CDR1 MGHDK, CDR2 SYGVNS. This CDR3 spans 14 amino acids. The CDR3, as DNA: TGTGCCAGCAGTACCGACAGGACCACCTACGAGCAGTACTTC. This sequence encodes CASSTDRTTYEQYF.

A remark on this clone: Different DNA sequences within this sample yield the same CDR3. The chain's CDR3 is CASSQQGSNYGYTF. CDR3 coding DNA: TGTGCCAGTAGTCAACAGGGATCTAACTATGGCTACACCTTC. This chain joins TRBV19 and TRBJ1-2; D possibly corresponds to TRBD1 (6 bases). The CDR3 runs 14 residues. V was cut by 5 bases and J by 0 bases, with 10 bases left in between. CDR1 and CDR2 (germline): LNHDA, SQIVND (reference sequence).